Included here is one T cell receptor (beta chain) sequence, with context. Which antigen it targets is not known. Base quality data are lacking; no much larger clone is found one base away. The CDR3 regions of human TCRbeta chains were analyzed by immunosequencing. On the authors' methods: TCRs in the repertoires were matched against a reference library of SARS-CoV-2-specific TCRs that had been generated with the MIRA antigen-specificity platform. Breadth meant the fraction of unique TCRs that were SARS-CoV-2-associated, whereas depth meant the fraction of total T cells that were SARS-CoV-2-associated. Using the MIRA data, each spike-specific TCR was mapped to the spike region that the TCR reacts to and placed in a CD4 or CD8 class. Log10-transformed breadth and depth values were compared by one-way ANOVA with Sidak's multiple comparisons tests. Held by TCRdb, this immuneACCESS table contains in-frame sequences only and omits some clones. Under half of the omission traces to an unresolved V gene where checked; the cause of the rest is unknown. That table furnishes V, J and clone size, whereas the DNA furnished D and trimming. The sample table holds tens of thousands of clones, of which around 90% were seen once. The ten largest clonotypes hold 8% of the sample.

This specimen belongs to a study of T cell responses to AZD1222 COVID-19 vaccine (dated by TCRdb to 2020 to 2022). Some background on the complete study: A total of about 250 trial participants underwent TCR sequencing, of whom approximately 200 had received two doses of AZD1222 and about 25 had received two doses of the MenACWY control vaccine. Trial participants were enrolled by age into subgroups of 18-55, 56-69 and 70-plus years, and about 150, 27 and 61 TCR-sequenced participants, respectively, were included in these subgroups.

Overall study results and their limits: CD4 TCRs associated with the vaccine covered the entire spike protein, and the dominant responses were in regions 160-218 and 743-854. The 56-69-year group was small, and its depth increase did not reach significance, likely because of low power. Conclusions about previously exposed vaccinees are limited, since just six or seven AZD1222 recipients were seropositive for SARS-CoV-2 at baseline. Participants were mostly white British, with more females than males. The authors suggested clonal diversity may have been underestimated. Spike-specific TCR breadth and depth rose significantly after two AZD1222 doses compared with day 0 and with MenACWY recipients. Reportedly, close to half of the unique spike-specific TCRs recognized epitopes lying outside the regions that are mutated in the B.1.351 and B.1.1.7 variants. Because no samples from the day 14 peak response were available, repertoires could be characterized only after the peak T cell response.

The sample's time point, from its label and the paper: about 28 days (+/-7) after the second vaccine dose. AZD1222 recipients with second doses at about 4 weeks or about 12 weeks were pooled, because spike-specific TCR depth and breadth did not differ between schedules. Vaccinee samples came from UK trials COV001 and COV002, including a single-blind randomized controlled phase 2/3 trial of AZD1222 (ChAdOx1 nCoV-19) in healthy adults. For TCRbeta chain sequencing, PBMC samples were collected from trial participants at day 0 and at day 28 after the second dose. The starting material was peripheral blood, obtained 28 days after the second AZD1222 dose. The sequence derives from an adult who received the AZD1222 COVID-19 vaccine.

The CDR3 sequence is CSARDVYGYTF. At the DNA level, the sequence is TGCAGCGCCCGGGACGTCTATGGCTACACCTTC. The sequence links TRBV29-1 to TRBJ1-2; the best D guess is TRBD1, with 5 bases matching. The cysteine opens and the phenylalanine closes a CDR3 of 11 amino acids. Only the CDR3 DNA stays, 33 bases, in frame from base 1. The germline V gene sets CDR1 to SQVTM and CDR2 to ANQGSEA. Deletion took 7 bases off V and 4 bases off J, with a span of 10 bases between the germline ends.